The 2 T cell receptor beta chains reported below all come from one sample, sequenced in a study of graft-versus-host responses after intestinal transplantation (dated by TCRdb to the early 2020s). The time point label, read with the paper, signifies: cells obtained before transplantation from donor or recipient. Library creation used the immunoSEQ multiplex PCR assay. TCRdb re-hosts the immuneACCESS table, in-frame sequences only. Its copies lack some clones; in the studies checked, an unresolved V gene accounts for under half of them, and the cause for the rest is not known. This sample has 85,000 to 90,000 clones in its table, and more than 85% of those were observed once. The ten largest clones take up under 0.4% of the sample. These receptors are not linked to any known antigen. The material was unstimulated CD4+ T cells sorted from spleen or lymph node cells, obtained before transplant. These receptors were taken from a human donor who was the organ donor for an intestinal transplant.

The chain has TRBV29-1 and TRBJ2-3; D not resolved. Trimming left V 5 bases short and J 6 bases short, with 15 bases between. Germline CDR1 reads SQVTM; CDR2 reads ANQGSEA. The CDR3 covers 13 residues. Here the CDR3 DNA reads TGCAGCGTTACTTTAATAACTGTGGATACGCAGTATTTT. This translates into CSVTLITVDTQYF.

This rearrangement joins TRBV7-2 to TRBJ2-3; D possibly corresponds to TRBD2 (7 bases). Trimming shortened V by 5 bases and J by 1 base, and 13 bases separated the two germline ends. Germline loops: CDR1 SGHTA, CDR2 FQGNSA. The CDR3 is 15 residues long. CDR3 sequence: CASSLTGGRTDTQYF. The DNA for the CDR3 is TGTGCCAGCAGCCTAACGGGGGGCCGCACAGATACGCAGTATTTT.